The TCR beta chain described here comes from a study of blood T cell repertoires in COVID-19 (dated by TCRdb to the early 2020s). Describing the broader study: Collaborator samples came from the United States, Italy and Spain and covered acute and convalescent phases of COVID-19. A de-identified subject ID, COVID-19 status, age in years and sex were almost always included in the sample metadata. The dataset comprised deeply sampled blood TCRbeta repertoires from subjects exposed to, actively infected with, or recovered from COVID-19. The samples were drawn from the first 160 participants of the ongoing ImmuneRACE study and from over a thousand subjects provided by 6 global collaborators. The material from the prospective study consisted of cDNA or gDNA derived from T cells, B-cell-depleted T cells, or PBMCs. HLA class I and class II types, where available, came from metadata supplied by the sample provider rather than from assay-based typing. The repertoires were released in a freely available public database meant as a resource for research on the immune response to SARS-CoV-2. Overall results and qualifications from the work: Clinical and demographic metadata were provided uncurated, with the amount varying by source and participant.

In the prospective study, participants were roughly 18 to 95 years old, resided in approximately 25 geographic areas of the United States, and were enrolled through a virtual design. To assign participants to cohorts, the prospective study relied on clinical history that participants themselves reported in a screening survey and a study questionnaire. Recovered participants in ImmuneRACE Cohort 3 were defined by two consecutive negative NP/OP PCR tests, clearance by a healthcare professional, or resolution of symptoms. Each participant in the prospective study had whole blood, serum and a nasopharyngeal or oropharyngeal swab collected by mobile phlebotomists. Participants in the prospective study had the option to provide additional blood draws and questionnaires over a roughly two-month period. Before DNA extraction, blood samples from the prospective study were shipped at room temperature or frozen.

TCRbeta CDR3 regions were amplified from genomic DNA using the immunoSEQ Assay, a bias-controlled multiplex PCR. The study's own analysis went as follows. The number of nucleated cells in each sample was estimated by amplification of reference gene primers within the assay. To quantify the absolute abundance of each unique TCRbeta CDR3 rearrangement, sequence reads were collapsed and filtered. Productive Simpson clonality was computed per sample as the square root of Simpson's diversity index over productive rearrangements. Here the immuneACCESS table is served through TCRdb, limited to in-frame sequences with V and J called. Missing clones are a known gap in these copies; in checked studies unresolved V genes cover under half, and the rest lacks a known reason. That table furnishes V, J and clone size, whereas the DNA furnished D and trimming. This sample comprises approximately 130,000 clones, less than 90% of them detected only once. Jointly, the top ten make up roughly 18% of the sample.

A remark on this clone: Its antigen is unknown. Within one base of it there is no much larger clone, and no base qualities were kept.

Sequences SNHLY (CDR1) and FYNNEI (CDR2) are obtained from the germline V gene. Germline trimming amounts to 5 bases on V and 4 bases on J, with 2 as the count of junction bases outside the gene matches. The CDR3, from cysteine to phenylalanine, totals 12 residues. The CDR3 DNA has 36 bases and is translated from base 1. The chain uses TRBV2 and TRBJ2-7, and 7 junction bases match TRBD1. The TCR comes from a young man who had recovered from COVID-19. Sequencing was carried out using PBMCs or T cells enriched from blood (not recorded which). The CDR3 protein is CASSLQGYEQYF. The nucleotides read TGTGCCAGCAGTTTACAGGGGTACGAGCAGTACTTC.